Each of the 22 T cell receptor beta chains below was sequenced from the same sample in a study of shared clonotypes between healthy human individuals (dated by TCRdb to between 2020 and 2021). The library was obtained by the immunoSEQ multiplex PCR assay. The immuneACCESS repertoire file appears here via TCRdb, limited to in-frame rearrangements. These files lack a portion of the clones; in checked studies, under half of the deficit traces to unresolved V genes, and the cause of the others is not known. Within this sample are around 2,000,000 clones, with around 93% of them counted one time only. The ten largest clones represent 1.5% to 2% of the sample. CD8 naive samples were obtained by positive selection for CCR7 among CD45RO-negative cells, yielding a CD45RA+CCR7+ population from which TemRA cells were excluded. The sample was naive CD8+ T cells from PBMCs. The cell subset or site label on this specimen signifies: CD45RA+CCR7+. Receptor source: a man between 18 and 35 years old in good health. Some clones in this sample may be carry-over from other donors' samples.

The chain is built from TRBV6-5 and TRBJ2-3; D ambiguous. Germline assignment: CDR1 MNHEY and CDR2 SVGAGI. The ends were cut back, 0 bases at V and 2 bases at J, with 12 bases in the middle. The CDR3 covers 16 residues. The chain's CDR3 is CASSYSVSSYTDTQYF. CDR3 nucleotide sequence: TGTGCCAGCAGTTACTCGGTGTCCAGTTACACAGATACGCAGTATTTT.

This rearrangement joins TRBV25-1 to TRBJ1-4; D is possibly TRBD1 (5 bases). V was trimmed by 6 bases and J by 12 bases, leaving 11 bases between them. The CDR3 is made up of 11 amino acids. CDR1 is MGHDK and CDR2 is SYGVNS in the germline V gene. CDR3 nucleotides: TGTGCCAGCAGCGGAGGGGCTGAACTGTTTTTT. This encodes CASSGGAELFF.

The chain is built from TRBV7-9 and TRBJ1-1; 12 nucleotides align to TRBD1. Germline V gene data show CDR1 as SEHNR and CDR2 as FQNEAQ (reference sequence). V lost 1 base, J lost 4 bases, and 4 bases stayed unmatched. This CDR3 region has 16 residues. CDR3 nucleotides: TGTGCCAGCAGCTTAGGGGGACAGGGGGCGGGCACTGAAGCTTTCTTT. The encoded protein is CASSLGGQGAGTEAFF.

As concerns this clone: This CDR3 is also generated by other DNA sequences in the sample. For the CDR3, the DNA is TGCGCCAGCAGCCAGACTAGCGGGAGGGCAAATGAGCAGTTCTTC. Protein product: CASSQTSGRANEQFF. V gene TRBV4-1 combines with J gene TRBJ2-1; 14 bases line up with TRBD2. This CDR3 contains 15 residues. V was clipped by 3 bases and J by 7 bases; unmatched bases: 2. Germline values: CDR1 MGHRA, CDR2 YSYEKL.

The chain couples TRBV2 to TRBJ2-7; the match to TRBD2 covers 7 bases. The trim removed 6 bases at V and 5 bases at J, leaving 7 bases unmatched. CDR1 is SNHLY and CDR2 is FYNNEI in the germline V gene. CDR3 length: 13 amino acids. CDR3 loop: CASRGGTDHEQYF. DNA for the CDR3: TGTGCCAGCAGGGGGGGGACGGATCACGAGCAGTACTTC.

This clone was found once. The V gene is TRBV7-6, the J gene TRBJ2-1, with D unclear. This CDR3 comprises 12 residues. Germline V gene lookup returns CDR1 SGHVS and CDR2 FNYEAQ. Trimming took off 3 bases at V and 8 bases at J, with 8 bases between the two ends. The CDR3 region is CASSLRADEQFF. The CDR3, as DNA: TGTGCCAGCAGCTTGAGAGCCGATGAGCAGTTCTTC.

V gene TRBV7-9 combines with J gene TRBJ1-2; D is undetermined. Per germline, CDR1 SEHNR and CDR2 FQNEAQ (reference sequence). This CDR3 is built from 15 residues. Trimming removed 4 bases from V and 1 base from J, with 13 bases in between. The CDR3 DNA sequence: TGTGCCAGCAGCTCCGGACGGATACTTAACTATGGCTACACCTTC. Translating gives CASSSGRILNYGYTF. Combining the CDR3 with reference TRBV7-9 and TRBJ1-2 gives the whole variable domain DTGVSQNPRHKITKRGQNVTFRCDPISEHNRLYWYRQTLGQGPEFLTYFQNEAQLEKSRLLSDRFSAERPKGSFSTLEIQRTEQGDSAMYLCASSSGRILNYGYTFGSGTRLTVV.

The chain is built from TRBV7-9 and TRBJ2-7, with D unresolved. Germline lookup yields CDR1 SEHNR and CDR2 FQNEAQ (reference sequence). The CDR3 runs 12 residues. V was clipped by 8 bases and J by 5 bases, with 13 bases between them. The CDR3 sequence: CASAPPNNEQYF. CDR3 sequence (DNA): TGTGCCAGCGCCCCCCCTAATAACGAGCAGTACTTC.

The chain uses TRBV11-2 and TRBJ1-3; D possibly corresponds to TRBD1 (6 bases). V shed 2 bases and J shed 4 bases, with 15 bases lying between them. CDR1 SGHAT and CDR2 FQNNGV come from the germline V gene. The CDR3 runs 16 residues. The CDR3 DNA sequence: TGTGCCAGCAGCTTACTTCCAGGGGTGAAGGGAAACACCATATATTTT. It specifies CASSLLPGVKGNTIYF.

This rearrangement joins TRBV6-4 to TRBJ1-2, with TRBD1 identical over 8 bases. Germline V gene lookup returns CDR1 MRHNA and CDR2 SNTAGT. This CDR3 comprises 14 residues. V shed 6 bases, J shed 8 bases, and the junction held 11 bases outside the gene matches. CDR3: CASRDRTGSKGYTF. DNA for the CDR3: TGTGCCAGCAGAGACCGGACAGGGTCGAAGGGCTACACCTTC.

The chain recombines TRBV10-3 with TRBJ2-1; D remains unclear. The CDR3 totals 14 residues. The V gene's germline CDR1 is ENHRY and CDR2 SYGVKD. Trimming cost V 2 bases and J 4 bases, with 9 bases left between them. In DNA form, the CDR3 reads TGTGCCATCAGTGAGGGGCTGGAATACAATGAGCAGTTCTTC. Translating gives CAISEGLEYNEQFF.

The J gene is TRBJ2-7, the V gene TRBV5-6; 9 bases match TRBD1. Trimming cost V 3 bases and J 5 bases; bases outside gene matches: 9. This CDR3 has 15 amino acids. From germline, CDR1 is SGHDT and CDR2 YYEEEE. CDR3 loop: CASSSPYRGLDEQYF. CDR3 nucleotide sequence: TGTGCCAGCAGCTCACCGTACAGGGGGCTGGACGAGCAGTACTTC. The variable domain in full, completed from reference TRBV5-6 and TRBJ2-7, reads DAGVTQSPTHLIKTRGQQVTLRCSPKSGHDTVSWYQQALGQGPQFIFQYYEEEERQRGNFPDRFSGHQFPNYSSELNVNALLLGDSALYLCASSSPYRGLDEQYFGPGTRLTVT.

V and J are TRBV5-1 and TRBJ1-1; D perhaps matches TRBD1 (6 bases). This CDR3 spans 16 amino acids. V lost 4 bases, J lost 12 bases, and 28 bases lay in between. Germline-derived CDR1 and CDR2 are SGHRS and YFSETQ. CDR3 in amino acids: CASSPRGGPGPKGTFF. The CDR3 DNA follows: TGCGCCAGCAGCCCAAGGGGGGGTCCGGGACCTAAAGGGACTTTCTTT.

This clone was detected only once. The CDR3 loop is CASSQDGGWMTGELFF. The CDR3 DNA is TGTGCCAGCAGCCAAGACGGTGGTTGGATGACCGGGGAGCTGTTTTTT. J is TRBJ2-2 and V is TRBV4-2; D call uncertain. The germline V gene has CDR1 LGHNA and CDR2 YNFKEQ. V was trimmed by 0 bases and J by 5 bases, leaving 13 bases between them. This CDR3 has 16 amino acids.

The J gene is TRBJ2-7, the V gene TRBV9, with TRBD2 matching 8 bases. CDR1 is SGDLS, CDR2 YYNGEE, per germline. The CDR3 totals 16 residues. V dropped 3 bases and J dropped 1; count of bases not matched to a gene: 9. In DNA, the CDR3 is TGTGCCAGCAGCGCTAGCGGGCTCGGGGGGTCCTACGAGCAGTACTTC. Translated: CASSASGLGGSYEQYF.

The chain is built from TRBV29-1 and TRBJ2-1; D call uncertain. V was pared by 1 base and J by 5 bases, with 3 bases between. Per the germline V gene, CDR1 is SQVTM and CDR2 is ANQGSEA. The CDR3 is made up of 11 amino acids. The CDR3 spells CSVEGDNEQFF. The CDR3 DNA reads TGCAGCGTTGAAGGGGACAATGAGCAGTTCTTC.

The V gene is TRBV28, the J gene TRBJ1-1; D is undetermined. Germline CDR1 and CDR2: MDHEN and SYDVKM. V lost 5 bases, J lost 3 bases, and 13 bases lay in between. The CDR3 runs 14 residues. The CDR3, as DNA: TGTGCCAGCAGTCCCTCTATTGGTGACACTGAAGCTTTCTTT. Its protein is CASSPSIGDTEAFF. Variable domain in full (rest from reference TRBV28 and TRBJ1-1): DVKVTQSSRYLVKRTGEKVFLECVQDMDHENMFWYRQDPGLGLRLIYFSYDVKMKEKGDIPEGYSVSREKKERFSLILESASTNQTSMYLCASSPSIGDTEAFFGQGTRLTVV.

The chain employs TRBV27 and TRBJ2-7; 7 bases agree with TRBD1. Unmatched junction bases numbered 4, after V lost 5 bases and J lost 0 bases. The CDR3 is made up of 14 amino acids. Per the germline V gene, CDR1 is MNHEY and CDR2 is SMNVEV (reference sequence). CDR3 residues: CASSQWDSSYEQYF. As DNA, the CDR3 is TGTGCCAGCAGTCAGTGGGACAGCTCCTACGAGCAGTACTTC.

The chain links TRBV28 to TRBJ1-2; 8 bases are shared with TRBD1. J gave up 5 bases and V 4 bases, and 9 bases lay outside the gene matches. CDR3 length: 15 residues. The germline V gene encodes CDR1 MDHEN and CDR2 SYDVKM. CDR3 DNA: TGTGCCAGCAGTTCCGATCCAGGGGGCTCGTATGGCTACACCTTC. Its protein is CASSSDPGGSYGYTF.

The J gene is TRBJ1-2, the V gene TRBV7-9; 7 nucleotides match TRBD1. The ends lost 2 bases at V and 8 bases at J; junction bases unmatched: 5. The CDR3 is 13 residues long. CDR1 and CDR2 (germline): SEHNR, FQNEAQ (reference sequence). Written as DNA, the CDR3 is TGTGCCAGCAGCTTAATCAGGGGGTTGGGCTACACCTTC. This codes for CASSLIRGLGYTF.

V usage is TRBV10-3 and J usage is TRBJ2-1; TRBD2 matches at 8 bases. Germline trimming cut 6 bases from V and 0 bases from J; bases unmatched to any gene: 7. The CDR3 has 16 amino acids. Germline CDR1 is ENHRY and CDR2 is SYGVKD. This CDR3 reads CAIRPVLAASYNEQFF. In DNA form, the CDR3 reads TGTGCCATCAGGCCGGTACTAGCGGCCTCCTACAATGAGCAGTTCTTC.

The chain carries TRBV19 and TRBJ2-7; a possible D gene is TRBD2 (6 bases). Germline values: CDR1 LNHDA, CDR2 SQIVND (reference sequence). V lost 4 bases, J lost 2 bases, and 18 bases lay in between. This CDR3 is built from 16 residues. The CDR3 here is CASSRAEGALAYEQYF. The CDR3 bases are TGTGCCAGTAGTAGGGCGGAGGGAGCACTAGCCTACGAGCAGTACTTC.